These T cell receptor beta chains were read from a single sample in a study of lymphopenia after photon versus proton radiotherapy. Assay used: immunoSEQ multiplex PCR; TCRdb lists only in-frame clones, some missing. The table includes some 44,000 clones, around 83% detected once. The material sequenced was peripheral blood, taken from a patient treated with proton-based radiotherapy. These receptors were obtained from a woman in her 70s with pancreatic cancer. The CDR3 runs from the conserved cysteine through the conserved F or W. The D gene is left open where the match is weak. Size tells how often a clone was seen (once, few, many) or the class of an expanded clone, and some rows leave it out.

CASSLGRFIDTQYF,TGTGCCAGCAGCTTGGGCCGTTTTATAGATACGCAGTATTTT,TRBJ2-3,NA,TRBV7-6,NA
CASSESILGRGRDEQYF,TGTGCCAGCAGTGAATCGATCTTGGGCAGGGGCCGAGACGAGCAGTACTTC,TRBJ2-7,NA,TRBV25-1,NA
CASRAPAGASNTEAFF,TGTGCCAGCAGAGCACCCGCAGGGGCTAGTAACACTGAAGCTTTCTTT,TRBJ1-1,NA,TRBV9,NA
CASSYSPRSETQYF,TGTGCCAGCAGTTACTCTCCTAGGTCAGAGACCCAGTACTTC,TRBJ2-5,few,TRBV6-5,NA
CASSHPWRTGEQETQYF,TGTGCCAGCAGCCACCCGTGGAGGACAGGGGAGCAAGAGACCCAGTACTTC,TRBJ2-5,NA,TRBV7-2,TRBD1
CASRRTRVDEQYF,TGTGCCAGCAGGAGGACTCGGGTCGACGAGCAGTACTTC,TRBJ2-7,few,TRBV6-5,NA
CATKPQGNTGELFF,TGTGCCACCAAGCCCCAGGGGAACACCGGGGAGCTGTTTTTT,TRBJ2-2,few,TRBV19,NA
CASRKGLIQSEDTIYF,TGTGCTTCACGAAAGGGACTCATACAATCTGAGGACACCATATATTTT,TRBJ1-3,NA,TRBV30,NA
CASTARAPNEQYF,TGTGCCAGCACGGCCCGAGCCCCCAACGAGCAGTACTTC,TRBJ2-7,NA,TRBV6-9,NA
CASSLESGRADTQYF,TGTGCCAGCAGCTTAGAAAGCGGGAGGGCAGATACGCAGTATTTT,TRBJ2-3,NA,TRBV7-2,TRBD2
CASSVAPGDTGELFF,TGTGCCAGCAGCGTAGCTCCAGGGGATACCGGGGAGCTGTTTTTT,TRBJ2-2,NA,TRBV9,NA
CAISESQGLGGETQYF,TGTGCCATCAGTGAGTCACAAGGACTAGGAGGGGAGACCCAGTACTTC,TRBJ2-5,NA,TRBV10-3,TRBD2
CASSSTGGDQPQHF,TGCGCCAGCAGCTCGACAGGGGGGGATCAGCCCCAGCATTTT,TRBJ1-5,NA,TRBV5-1,TRBD1
CASSVTGPGNTIYF,TGTGCCAGCAGCGTTACAGGACCCGGAAACACCATATATTTT,TRBJ1-3,NA,TRBV9,NA
CASSLRGDGLTYEQYF,TGTGCCAGCAGTTTACGTGGGGACGGATTAACCTACGAGCAGTACTTC,TRBJ2-7,few,TRBV27,NA
CASSRQGSGEKLFF,TGTGCCAGCAGTCGACAGGGTTCAGGTGAAAAACTGTTTTTT,TRBJ1-4,NA,TRBV27,TRBD1
CASSQAGAVRSGYTF,TGCGCCAGCAGCCAAGCGGGGGCAGTCAGAAGTGGCTACACCTTC,TRBJ1-2,NA,TRBV4-3,NA
CASSLNQLRSSYEQYF,TGCGCCAGCAGTCTCAACCAACTGAGGAGCTCCTACGAGCAGTACTTC,TRBJ2-7,NA,TRBV5-1,NA
CASSQEGLAGSGGELFF,TGCGCCAGCAGCCAGGAGGGGCTAGCGGGGAGTGGCGGGGAGCTGTTTTTT,TRBJ2-2,NA,TRBV4-3,TRBD2
CASCPFNRLDGELFF,TGTGCCAGCTGTCCATTCAACAGGCTGGACGGGGAGCTGTTTTTT,TRBJ2-2,NA,TRBV25-1,NA
CASSLGLVTDTQYF,TGTGCCAGCAGCTTGGGACTAGTTACAGATACGCAGTATTTT,TRBJ2-3,NA,TRBV7-2,TRBD2
CSVDNGGNTIYF,TGCAGCGTAGACAACGGTGGAAACACCATATATTTT,TRBJ1-3,NA,TRBV29-1,NA
CASSEDSTGGVPYNEQFF,TGTGCCAGCAGTGAAGATTCCACAGGGGGGGTACCCTACAATGAGCAGTTCTTC,TRBJ2-1,NA,TRBV6-1,NA
CATSRDLGGTETQYF,TGTGCCACCAGCAGAGATCTAGGGGGCACAGAGACCCAGTACTTC,TRBJ2-5,NA,TRBV15,TRBD1
CASSKGLAGGYNEQFF,TGCGCCAGCAGCAAGGGACTAGCGGGAGGATACAATGAGCAGTTCTTC,TRBJ2-1,NA,TRBV5-1,TRBD2
CASSPTARLGANNEQFF,TGTGCCAGCAGCCCCACGGCCCGACTGGGGGCTAACAATGAGCAGTTCTTC,TRBJ2-1,NA,TRBV7-3,NA
CASRQSGQETQYF,TGTGCCAGCAGGCAGAGCGGGCAAGAGACCCAGTACTTC,TRBJ2-5,NA,TRBV2,NA
CASSPGRGEQYF,TGTGCCAGCTCACCCGGACGGGGCGAGCAGTACTTC,TRBJ2-7,NA,TRBV18,NA
CASSQDYMGLAKEQYF,TGCGCCAGCAGCCAAGATTATATGGGACTAGCGAAGGAGCAGTACTTC,TRBJ2-7,NA,TRBV4-3,TRBD2
CASSLGQGAHQPQHF,TGTGCCAGCAGCTTAGGACAGGGGGCACATCAGCCCCAGCATTTT,TRBJ1-5,NA,TRBV7-6,TRBD1
CASSRLPSGGANVLTF,TGTGCCAGTAGTCGTCTCCCCTCGGGGGGGGCCAACGTCCTGACTTTC,TRBJ2-6,NA,TRBV19,NA
CASSFVGPTEAFF,TGTGCCAGCAGTTTTGTGGGTCCCACTGAAGCTTTCTTT,TRBJ1-1,NA,TRBV28,NA
CSARVYNEQFF,TGCAGTGCTAGAGTTTACAATGAGCAGTTCTTC,TRBJ2-1,NA,TRBV20-1,NA
CASSPGTGEETQYF,TGCGCCAGCAGCCCCGGGACAGGGGAGGAGACCCAGTACTTC,TRBJ2-5,NA,TRBV5-1,TRBD1
CASSPRTAQETQYF,TGTGCCAGCAGTCCAAGGACAGCACAAGAGACCCAGTACTTC,TRBJ2-5,NA,TRBV27,NA
CASTGPGYNEQFF,TGTGCCAGTACCGGTCCGGGGTACAATGAGCAGTTCTTC,TRBJ2-1,NA,TRBV19,NA
CASSDSGDQPQHF,TGTGCCAGCAGCGATTCAGGGGATCAGCCCCAGCATTTT,TRBJ1-5,NA,TRBV6-4,NA
CASSRITDTQYF,TGTGCCAGCAGCCGAATTACAGATACGCAGTATTTT,TRBJ2-3,NA,TRBV7-2,NA
CASNRDVSGANVLTF,TGCGCCAGCAACAGGGACGTCTCTGGGGCCAACGTCCTGACTTTC,TRBJ2-6,NA,TRBV5-1,NA
CASSQLDRDQETQYF,TGCGCCAGCAGCCAACTCGACAGGGACCAAGAGACCCAGTACTTC,TRBJ2-5,NA,TRBV4-1,TRBD1
CASSPPRLAGARPTDTQYF,TGTGCCAGCTCACCACCTCGGCTAGCGGGAGCCCGCCCCACAGATACGCAGTATTTT,TRBJ2-3,NA,TRBV18,TRBD2
CASSQTSGSRILDTGELFF,TGTGCCAGCAGTCAAACTAGCGGTAGTCGGATTTTGGACACCGGGGAGCTGTTTTTT,TRBJ2-2,NA,TRBV27,TRBD2
CASRQGARYEQYF,TGTGCCAGCCGACAGGGGGCTCGCTACGAGCAGTACTTC,TRBJ2-7,NA,TRBV28,TRBD1
CASRRGTSGPYEQYF,TGTGCCAGCAGGAGGGGGACTAGCGGGCCCTACGAGCAGTACTTC,TRBJ2-7,NA,TRBV6-5,TRBD2
CASSLITIRGGNTIYF,TGTGCCAGCAGCCTAATCACAATCAGGGGAGGAAACACCATATATTTT,TRBJ1-3,few,TRBV14,NA
CASIPTGRRRSTDTQYF,TGTGCTAGCATCCCAACGGGGCGACGGAGAAGTACAGATACGCAGTATTTT,TRBJ2-3,NA,TRBV7-7,NA
CASSPSRVYEQYF,TGTGCCAGCAGCCCATCCCGGGTGTACGAGCAGTACTTC,TRBJ2-7,NA,TRBV7-2,NA
CASSQDAGGLGTGYTF,TGCGCCAGCAGCCAAGATGCGGGGGGCCTGGGGACTGGCTACACCTTC,TRBJ1-2,NA,TRBV4-1,NA
CASTDLLGGGEQFF,TGTGCCAGCACTGACCTTCTAGGGGGTGGTGAGCAGTTCTTC,TRBJ2-1,NA,TRBV28,NA
CASSLDTGFSAEAFF,TGTGCCAGCAGCTTAGATACAGGGTTTTCGGCTGAAGCTTTCTTT,TRBJ1-1,NA,TRBV7-2,NA
CAISGWGDGANVLTF,TGTGCCATCAGTGGGTGGGGTGATGGGGCCAACGTCCTGACTTTC,TRBJ2-6,NA,TRBV10-3,NA
CASSRRRTSGMEDTQYF,TGTGCCAGCAGCCGAAGGCGGACTAGCGGGATGGAAGATACGCAGTATTTT,TRBJ2-3,few,TRBV14,TRBD2